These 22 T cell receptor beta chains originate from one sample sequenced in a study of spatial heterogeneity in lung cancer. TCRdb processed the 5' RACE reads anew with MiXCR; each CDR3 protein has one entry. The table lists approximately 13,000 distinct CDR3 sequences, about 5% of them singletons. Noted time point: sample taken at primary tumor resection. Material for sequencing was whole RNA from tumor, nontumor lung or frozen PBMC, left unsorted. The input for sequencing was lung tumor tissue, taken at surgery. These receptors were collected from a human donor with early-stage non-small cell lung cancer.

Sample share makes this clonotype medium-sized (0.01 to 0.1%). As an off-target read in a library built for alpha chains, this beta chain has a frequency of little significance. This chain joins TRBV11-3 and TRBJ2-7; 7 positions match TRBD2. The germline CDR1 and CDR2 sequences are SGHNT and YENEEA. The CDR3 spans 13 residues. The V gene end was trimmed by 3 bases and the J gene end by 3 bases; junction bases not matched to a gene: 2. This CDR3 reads CASSLGGGYEQYF. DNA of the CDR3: TGTGCCAGCAGCTTGGGCGGGGGCTACGAGCAGTACTTC.

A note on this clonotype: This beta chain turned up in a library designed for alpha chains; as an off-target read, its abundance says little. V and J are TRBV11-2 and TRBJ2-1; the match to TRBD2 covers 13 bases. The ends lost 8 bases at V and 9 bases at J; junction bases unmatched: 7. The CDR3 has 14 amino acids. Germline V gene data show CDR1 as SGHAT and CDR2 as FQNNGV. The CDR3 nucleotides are TGTGCCAGCGGCCCGGGACTAGCGGGGAGTGAGCAGTTCTTC. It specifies CASGPGLAGSEQFF.

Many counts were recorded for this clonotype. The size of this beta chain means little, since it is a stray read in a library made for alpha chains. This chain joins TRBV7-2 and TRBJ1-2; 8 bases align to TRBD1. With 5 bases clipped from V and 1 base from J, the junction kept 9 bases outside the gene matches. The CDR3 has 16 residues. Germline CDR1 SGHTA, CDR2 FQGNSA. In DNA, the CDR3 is TGTGCCAGCAGCCCCGTTTCAGGGGGCCTTAACTATGGCTACACCTTC. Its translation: CASSPVSGGLNYGYTF.

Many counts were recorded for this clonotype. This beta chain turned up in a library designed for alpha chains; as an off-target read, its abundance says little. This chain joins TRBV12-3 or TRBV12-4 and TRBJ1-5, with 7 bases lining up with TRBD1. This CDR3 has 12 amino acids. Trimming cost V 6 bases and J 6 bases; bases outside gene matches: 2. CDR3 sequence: CASRTGIQPQHF. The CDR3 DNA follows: TGTGCCAGCAGGACAGGGATTCAGCCCCAGCATTTT.

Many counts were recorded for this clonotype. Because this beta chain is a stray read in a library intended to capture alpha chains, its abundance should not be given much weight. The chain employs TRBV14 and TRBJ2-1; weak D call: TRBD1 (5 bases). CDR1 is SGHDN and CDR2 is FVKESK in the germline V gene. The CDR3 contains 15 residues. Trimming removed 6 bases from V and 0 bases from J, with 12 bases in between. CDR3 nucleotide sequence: TGTGCCAGCAGACAAAGGGGAAGCTCCTACAATGAGCAGTTCTTC. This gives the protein CASRQRGSSYNEQFF. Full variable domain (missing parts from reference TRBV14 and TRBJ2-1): EAGVTQFPSHSVIEKGQTVTLRCDPISGHDNLYWYRRVMGKEIKFLLHFVKESKQDESGMPNNRFLAERTGGTYSTLKVQPAELEDSGVYFCASRQRGSSYNEQFFGPGTRLTVL.

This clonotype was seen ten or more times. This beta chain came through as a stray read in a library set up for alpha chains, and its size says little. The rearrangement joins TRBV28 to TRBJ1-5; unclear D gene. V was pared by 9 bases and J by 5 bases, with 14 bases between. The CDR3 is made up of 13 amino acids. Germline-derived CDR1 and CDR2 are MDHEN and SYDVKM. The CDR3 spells CASHRRSDQPQHF. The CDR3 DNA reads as TGTGCCAGTCATAGGAGGAGTGATCAGCCCCAGCATTTT.

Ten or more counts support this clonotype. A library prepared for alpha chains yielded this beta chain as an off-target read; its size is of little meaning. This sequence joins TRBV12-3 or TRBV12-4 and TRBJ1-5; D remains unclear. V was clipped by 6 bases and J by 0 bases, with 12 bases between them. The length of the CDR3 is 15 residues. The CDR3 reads CASSSGGYSNQPQHF. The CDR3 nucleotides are TGTGCCAGCAGCTCCGGCGGATATAGCAATCAGCCCCAGCATTTT.

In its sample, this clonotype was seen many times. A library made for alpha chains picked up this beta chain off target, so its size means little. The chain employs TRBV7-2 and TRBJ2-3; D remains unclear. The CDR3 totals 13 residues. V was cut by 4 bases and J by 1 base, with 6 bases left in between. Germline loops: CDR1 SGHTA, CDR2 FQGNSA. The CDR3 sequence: CASSSHGTDTQYF. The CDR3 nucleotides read TGTGCCAGCAGCTCCCATGGCACAGATACGCAGTATTTT.

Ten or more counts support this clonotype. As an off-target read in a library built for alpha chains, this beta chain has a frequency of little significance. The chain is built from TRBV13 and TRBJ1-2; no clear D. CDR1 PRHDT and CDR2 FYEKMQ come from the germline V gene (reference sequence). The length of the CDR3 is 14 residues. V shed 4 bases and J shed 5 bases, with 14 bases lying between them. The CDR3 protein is CASSYWWGAYGYTF. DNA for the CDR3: TGTGCCAGCAGCTATTGGTGGGGAGCGTATGGCTACACCTTC. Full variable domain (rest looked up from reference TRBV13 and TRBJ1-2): AAGVIQSPRHLIKEKRETATLKCYPIPRHDTVYWYQQGPGQDPQFLISFYEKMQSDKGSIPDRFSAQQFSDYHSELNMSSLELGDSALYFCASSYWWGAYGYTFGSGTRLTVV.

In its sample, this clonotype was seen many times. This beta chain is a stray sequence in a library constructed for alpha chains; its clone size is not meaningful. The CDR3 DNA reads as TGTGCCAGCAGAGACTCAAGCTCCTACAATGAGCAGTTCTTC. This codes for CASRDSSSYNEQFF. V usage is TRBV6-2 or TRBV6-3 and J usage is TRBJ2-1; D unresolved. V lost 6 bases to trimming and J lost 0 bases, with 9 bases between them. The germline CDR1 and CDR2 sequences are MNHEY and SVGEGT. The CDR3 has 14 amino acids.

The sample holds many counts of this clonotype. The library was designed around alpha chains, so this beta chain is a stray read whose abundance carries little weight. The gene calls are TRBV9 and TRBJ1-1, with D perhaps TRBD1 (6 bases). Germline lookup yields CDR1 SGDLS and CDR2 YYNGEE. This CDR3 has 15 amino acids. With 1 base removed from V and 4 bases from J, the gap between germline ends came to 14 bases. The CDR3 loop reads CASSVRPGAGTEAFF. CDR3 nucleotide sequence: TGTGCCAGCAGCGTAAGGCCGGGGGCGGGCACTGAAGCTTTCTTT.

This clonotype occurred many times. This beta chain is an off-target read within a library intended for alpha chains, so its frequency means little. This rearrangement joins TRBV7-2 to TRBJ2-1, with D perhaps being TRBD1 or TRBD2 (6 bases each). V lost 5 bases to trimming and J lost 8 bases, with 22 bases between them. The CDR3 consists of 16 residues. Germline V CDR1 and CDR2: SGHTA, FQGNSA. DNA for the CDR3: TGTGCCAGCAGCACCGACCTTTGGGGGGCTGGCCATGAGCAGTTCTTC. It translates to CASSTDLWGAGHEQFF.

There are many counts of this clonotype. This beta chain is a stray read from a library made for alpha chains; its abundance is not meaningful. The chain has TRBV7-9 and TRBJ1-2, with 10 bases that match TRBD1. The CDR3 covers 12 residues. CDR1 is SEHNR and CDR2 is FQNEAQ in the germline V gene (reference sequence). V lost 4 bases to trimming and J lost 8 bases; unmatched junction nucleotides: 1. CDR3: CASSWDRGGYTF. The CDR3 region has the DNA TGTGCCAGCAGCTGGGACAGGGGCGGCTACACCTTC.

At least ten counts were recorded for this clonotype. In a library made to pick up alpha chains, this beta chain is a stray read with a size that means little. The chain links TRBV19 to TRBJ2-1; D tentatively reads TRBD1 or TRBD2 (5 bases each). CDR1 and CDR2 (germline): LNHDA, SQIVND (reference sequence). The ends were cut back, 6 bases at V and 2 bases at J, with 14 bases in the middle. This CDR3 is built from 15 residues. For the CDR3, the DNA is TGTGCCAGTAGGGGGACGGGGCTAACCTACAATGAGCAGTTCTTC. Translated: CASRGTGLTYNEQFF. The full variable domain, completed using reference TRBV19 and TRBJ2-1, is DGGITQSPKYLFRKEGQNVTLSCEQNLNHDAMYWYRQDPGQGLRLIYYSQIVNDFQKGDIAEGYSVSREKKESFPLTVTSAQKNPTAFYLCASRGTGLTYNEQFFGPGTRLTVL.

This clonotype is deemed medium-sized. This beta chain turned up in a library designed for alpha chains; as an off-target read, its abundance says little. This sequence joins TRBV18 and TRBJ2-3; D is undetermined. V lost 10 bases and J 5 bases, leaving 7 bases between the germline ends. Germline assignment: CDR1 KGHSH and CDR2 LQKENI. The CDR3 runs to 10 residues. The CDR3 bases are TGTGCCACCGAGAGAGATACGCAGTATTTT. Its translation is CATERDTQYF.

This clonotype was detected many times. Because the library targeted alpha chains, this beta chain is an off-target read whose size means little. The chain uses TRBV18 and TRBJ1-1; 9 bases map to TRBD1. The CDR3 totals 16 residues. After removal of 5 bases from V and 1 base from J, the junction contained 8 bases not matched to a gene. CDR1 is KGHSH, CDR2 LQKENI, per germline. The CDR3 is CASSKGGTGTNTEAFF. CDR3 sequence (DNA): TGTGCCAGCTCAAAGGGAGGGACAGGGACGAACACTGAAGCTTTCTTT.

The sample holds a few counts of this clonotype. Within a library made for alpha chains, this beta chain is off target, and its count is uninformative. In DNA, the CDR3 is TGTGCCAGCAGTTTAGGCGGAGGTGGGTACGAGCAGTACTTC. It translates to CASSLGGGGYEQYF. The J gene is TRBJ2-7, the V gene TRBV12-3 or TRBV12-4; D is perhaps TRBD2 (5 bases). Trimming took off 1 base at V and 4 bases at J, with 11 bases between the two ends. There are 14 residues in the CDR3.

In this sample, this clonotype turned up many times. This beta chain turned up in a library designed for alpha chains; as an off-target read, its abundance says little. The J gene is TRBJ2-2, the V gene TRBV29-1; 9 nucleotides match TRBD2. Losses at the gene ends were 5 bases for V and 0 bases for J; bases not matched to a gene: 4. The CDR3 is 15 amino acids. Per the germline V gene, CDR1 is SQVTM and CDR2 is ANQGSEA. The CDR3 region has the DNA TGCAGCGTTAGAGCGGGAGGCTCGAACACCGGGGAGCTGTTTTTT. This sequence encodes CSVRAGGSNTGELFF.

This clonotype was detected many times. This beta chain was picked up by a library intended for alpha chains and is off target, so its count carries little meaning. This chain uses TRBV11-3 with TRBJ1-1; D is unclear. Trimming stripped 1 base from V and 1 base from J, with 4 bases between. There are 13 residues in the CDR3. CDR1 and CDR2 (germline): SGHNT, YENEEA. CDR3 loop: CASSLGGNTEAFF. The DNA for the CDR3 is TGTGCCAGCAGCTTAGGGGGGAACACTGAAGCTTTCTTT.

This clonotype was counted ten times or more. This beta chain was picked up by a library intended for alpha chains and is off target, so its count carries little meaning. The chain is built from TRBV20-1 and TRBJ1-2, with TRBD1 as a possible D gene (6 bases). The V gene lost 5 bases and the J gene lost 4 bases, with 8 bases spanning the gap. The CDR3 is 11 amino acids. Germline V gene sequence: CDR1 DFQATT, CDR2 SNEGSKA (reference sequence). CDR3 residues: CSAEQGYGYTF. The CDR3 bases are TGCAGTGCTGAACAGGGCTATGGCTACACCTTC.

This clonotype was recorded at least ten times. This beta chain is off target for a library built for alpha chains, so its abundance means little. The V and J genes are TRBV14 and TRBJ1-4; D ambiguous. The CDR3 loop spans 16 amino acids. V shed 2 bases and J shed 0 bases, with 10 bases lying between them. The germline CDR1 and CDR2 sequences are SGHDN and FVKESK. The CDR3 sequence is CASSQYREATNEKLFF. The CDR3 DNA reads TGTGCCAGCAGCCAATATCGGGAAGCAACTAATGAAAAACTGTTTTTT.

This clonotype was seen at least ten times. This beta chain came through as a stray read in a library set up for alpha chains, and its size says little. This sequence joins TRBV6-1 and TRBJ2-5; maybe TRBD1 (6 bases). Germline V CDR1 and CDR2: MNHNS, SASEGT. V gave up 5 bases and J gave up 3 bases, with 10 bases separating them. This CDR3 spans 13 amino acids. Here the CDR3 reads CASSFRGKETQYF. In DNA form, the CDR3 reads TGTGCCAGCAGTTTCAGGGGAAAAGAGACCCAGTACTTC.